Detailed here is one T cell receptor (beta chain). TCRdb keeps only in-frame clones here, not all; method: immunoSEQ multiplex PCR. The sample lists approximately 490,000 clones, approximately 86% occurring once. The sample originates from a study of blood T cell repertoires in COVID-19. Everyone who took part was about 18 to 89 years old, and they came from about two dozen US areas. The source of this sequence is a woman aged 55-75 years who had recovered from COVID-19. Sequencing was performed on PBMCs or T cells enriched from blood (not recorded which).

This CDR3 is CASSHSSTDTQYF. CDR3 bases: TGTGCCAGCAGTCACAGTTCCACAGATACGCAGTATTTT. J is TRBJ2-3 and V is TRBV6-5, with D unclear. Trimming shortened V by 5 bases and J by 2 bases, and 8 bases separated the two germline ends. This CDR3 has 13 residues. Germline loops: CDR1 MNHEY, CDR2 SVGAGI.